These T cell receptor beta chains were read from a single sample in a study of T-cell reconstitution after alpha-beta-depleted transplantation in children. Each CDR3 protein is one row after TCRdb ran MiXCR on the PCR reads. The sample includes around 800,000 distinct CDR3 sequences, about 15% seen only once; the top ten take around 4.5%. The sequenced sample was PBMCs, mostly from graft donor cells, obtained 360 days after TCRalphabeta/CD19-depleted stem cell transplant. These receptors were obtained from a male patient younger than 18 who had a stem cell transplant for acute lymphoblastic leukemia, so the T cells may come from the graft donor. CDR3s include the opening cysteine and the closing phenylalanine or tryptophan. Rows give clone size only sometimes, using once, few, many, or a class for an expanded clone.

CDR3: CASSLVSSIHEQYF
V: TRBV7-8
J: TRBJ2-7
size: -

CDR3: CASSATSGGGANEQFF
V: TRBV7-3
J: TRBJ2-1
size: -

CDR3: CASSFRDPHYGYTF
V: TRBV7-8
J: TRBJ1-2
size: -

CDR3: CASSVGGTGELFF
V: TRBV9
J: TRBJ2-2
size: many

CDR3: CASIAAPYNEQFF
V: TRBV2
J: TRBJ2-1
size: -

CDR3: CASSLPDRGKSYNEQFF
V: TRBV5-1
J: TRBJ2-1
size: -

CDR3: CASTWRGPNQPQHF
V: TRBV12-3/TRBV12-4
J: TRBJ1-5
size: few

CDR3: CASSRRGGEQYF
V: TRBV7-3
J: TRBJ2-7
size: few

CDR3: CASSRVGQDPYNEQFF
V: TRBV4-1
J: TRBJ2-1
size: many

CDR3: CASTLGAEQPQHF
V: TRBV6-1
J: TRBJ1-5
size: few

CDR3: CASSTKPDGPWTDTQYF
V: TRBV5-6
J: TRBJ2-3
size: -

CDR3: CSVSSNTGELFF
V: TRBV20-1
J: TRBJ2-2
size: -

CDR3: CASSLDVAGVEEQYF
V: TRBV5-6
J: TRBJ2-7
size: many

CDR3: CASSLGWDTNYGYTF
V: TRBV5-1
J: TRBJ1-2
size: many

CDR3: CSAMLGPEQYF
V: TRBV20-1
J: TRBJ2-7
size: many

CDR3: CASSQVRAGGGNNEQFF
V: TRBV4-2
J: TRBJ2-1
size: -

CDR3: CASSIRQGLMNTEAFF
V: TRBV5-1
J: TRBJ1-1
size: -

CDR3: CASGFGTSPDTQYF
V: TRBV7-9
J: TRBJ2-3
size: few

CDR3: CASSPTSGIAGELFF
V: TRBV5-1
J: TRBJ2-2
size: few

CDR3: CASSLPRLAGKDEQYF
V: TRBV5-6
J: TRBJ2-7
size: many

CDR3: CASSLRDEQYF
V: TRBV7-6
J: TRBJ2-7
size: many

CDR3: CASSHLGSRYF
V: TRBV4-1
J: TRBJ2-7
size: few

CDR3: CASSYDSAYEQYF
V: TRBV12-3/TRBV12-4
J: TRBJ2-7
size: -

CDR3: CASSYSKGGYGEQYF
V: TRBV6-5
J: TRBJ2-7
size: few

CDR3: CASSQPWGGPGGNEQFF
V: TRBV3-1
J: TRBJ2-1
size: few

CDR3: CASSLDVGGTYEQYF
V: TRBV5-1
J: TRBJ2-7
size: -

CDR3: CASSLTPGTDLYSNQPQHF
V: TRBV5-4
J: TRBJ1-5
size: -

CDR3: CASSVRLGAGGYNEQFF
V: TRBV9
J: TRBJ2-1
size: many

CDR3: CASSGRTGGDTGELFF
V: TRBV2
J: TRBJ2-2
size: few

CDR3: CASSPDGINTEAFF
V: TRBV7-3
J: TRBJ1-1
size: few

CDR3: CAISESGLSGRAADTQYF
V: TRBV10-3
J: TRBJ2-3
size: few

CDR3: CASSKVWGLADPKQEADTQYF
V: TRBV21-1
J: TRBJ2-3
size: few

CDR3: CASSLVQGLSTDTQYF
V: TRBV5-1
J: TRBJ2-3
size: -

CDR3: CASRNRQNTYEQYF
V: TRBV25-1
J: TRBJ2-7
size: -

CDR3: CASSYPRNEQFF
V: TRBV6-2/TRBV6-3
J: TRBJ2-1
size: few

CDR3: CASRPTFYNEQFF
V: TRBV12-3/TRBV12-4
J: TRBJ2-1
size: many

CDR3: CASSLGPSGANVLTF
V: TRBV12-3/TRBV12-4
J: TRBJ2-6
size: -

CDR3: CASSQKGLAGVGEQYF
V: TRBV4-1
J: TRBJ2-7
size: few

CDR3: CASTNGRSSTDTQYF
V: TRBV2
J: TRBJ2-3
size: few

CDR3: CASSQDLEAGGSYEQYF
V: TRBV4-1
J: TRBJ2-7
size: -

CDR3: CASSQMVPLTDFTSTDTQYF
V: TRBV14
J: TRBJ2-3
size: few

CDR3: CSVPGTGLNTDTQYF
V: TRBV29-1
J: TRBJ2-3
size: few

CDR3: CASSLGLAGLSYNEQFF
V: TRBV12-3/TRBV12-4
J: TRBJ2-1
size: many

CDR3: CASSLAGRDSTDTQYF
V: TRBV5-1
J: TRBJ2-3
size: many

CDR3: CASSYRILRTDTQYF
V: TRBV6-2/TRBV6-3
J: TRBJ2-3
size: many

CDR3: CASSLGTLTGGVETQYF
V: TRBV27
J: TRBJ2-5
size: -

CDR3: CSARGRVSEQYF
V: TRBV20-1
J: TRBJ2-7
size: few

CDR3: CASRPPLRGPNTEAFF
V: TRBV7-9
J: TRBJ1-1
size: many

CDR3: CSARALAVYNEQFF
V: TRBV20-1
J: TRBJ2-1
size: -

CDR3: CASSSLAGGPSEQYF
V: TRBV7-3
J: TRBJ2-7
size: -

CDR3: CASSQRLAGETQYF
V: TRBV4-1
J: TRBJ2-5
size: few

CDR3: CASRKRESYNEQFF
V: TRBV27
J: TRBJ2-1
size: once